The T cell receptor beta chain described here comes from a study of T cell changes during pregnancy in multiple sclerosis. CDR3 length: 16 residues. The germline V gene encodes CDR1 SGHTA and CDR2 FQGTGA. V gave up 1 base and J gave up 2 bases, with 12 bases separating them. Using immunoSEQ multiplex PCR, the repertoire was profiled, and TCRdb retains in-frame clones only, with some absent. The sample consists of about 41,000 clones, roughly 87% of them appearing once. This receptor was identified in a female donor with multiple sclerosis, enrolled in a pregnancy study. J is TRBJ2-1 and V is TRBV7-3; no reliable D call. Sequences were derived from CD4+ T cells from peripheral blood mononuclear cells, sampled in the first trimester of pregnancy. CDR3 residues: CASSLMGSDAYNEQFF. CDR3 bases: TGTGCCAGCAGCTTAATGGGCTCAGACGCCTACAATGAGCAGTTCTTC.